One sample yielded the 10 T cell receptor beta chains listed below, sequenced in a study of T cell repertoires in cytomegalovirus infection. These receptors are not linked to any known antigen. TCRdb reprocessed the reads via MiXCR and lists one record per CDR3 protein. The sample shows some 560,000 distinct CDR3 sequences, approximately 40% of them seen only once. The starting material was cultured PBMCs, obtained from culture after CMV antigen stimulation. All receptors come from a human donor in good health (CMV status not recorded). Some clones in this sample may be carry-over from other donors' samples.

The chain joins TRBV12-3 or TRBV12-4 to TRBJ1-1; D is ambiguous. Trimming shortened V by 3 bases and J by 1 base, and 9 bases separated the two germline ends. The CDR3 totals 14 residues. The CDR3 DNA sequence: TGTGCCAGCAGTTTCTCCGGCTGGAACACTGAAGCTTTCTTT. Translating it yields CASSFSGWNTEAFF.

The rearrangement links TRBV6-9 to TRBJ1-5, with TRBD1 as a possible D gene (6 bases). This CDR3 region has 17 residues. From germline, CDR1 is MNHGY and CDR2 SVAAGI. V was cut by 7 bases and J by 1 base, with 20 bases left in between. The CDR3 is CASTRDTYSGSNQPQHF. CDR3 nucleotide sequence: TGTGCCAGCACCCGGGACACCTACTCGGGAAGCAATCAGCCCCAGCATTTT.

The rearrangement joins TRBV6-5 to TRBJ2-1; D is unclear. Trimming took 5 bases from V and 9 from J, leaving 17 bases between them. Germline CDR1 and CDR2: MNHEY and SVGAGI. This CDR3 has 14 residues. The CDR3 sequence: CASSPYLVHSEQFF. The CDR3 DNA is TGTGCCAGCAGTCCTTACCTAGTTCACAGTGAGCAGTTCTTC.

This clonotype was seen a handful of times. The chain is built from TRBV7-8 and TRBJ1-6; a weak D match, TRBD1 (5 bases). Trimming took 1 base from V and 13 from J, leaving 14 bases between them. This CDR3 comprises 14 residues. In germline, CDR1 is SGHVS, CDR2 FQNEAQ. The CDR3 DNA reads as TGTGCCAGCAGCTTAGGGGGGACTTTTGGGCCCCTCCACTTT. Translation gives CASSLGGTFGPLHF.

This clonotype appeared many times. The chain combines TRBV7-8 with TRBJ1-1; 9 nucleotides align to TRBD1. Unmatched junction bases numbered 9, after V lost 0 bases and J lost 4 bases. The CDR3 has 17 residues. Germline V lookup: CDR1 SGHVS, CDR2 FQNEAQ. The CDR3 sequence is CASSLAFAQGAITEAFF. CDR3 nucleotide sequence: TGTGCCAGCAGCTTAGCGTTTGCACAGGGGGCGATCACTGAAGCTTTCTTT. The whole variable domain, filled in from reference TRBV7-8 and TRBJ1-1, reads GAGVSQSPRYKVAKRGQDVALRCDPISGHVSLFWYQQALGQGPEFLTYFQNEAQLDKSGLPSDRFFAERPEGSVSTLKIQRTQQEDSAVYLCASSLAFAQGAITEAFFGQGTRLTVV.

This clonotype was seen a few times. The chain recombines TRBV20-1 with TRBJ2-1; D is ambiguous. V lost 6 bases, J lost 9 bases, and 15 bases lay in between. CDR1 and CDR2 from the germline V gene are DFQATT and SNEGSKA (reference sequence). The CDR3 runs to 12 residues. The CDR3 spells CSADASPGEQFF. The CDR3 bases are TGCAGTGCCGATGCTAGTCCGGGTGAGCAGTTCTTC.

In DNA, the CDR3 is TGTGCCTCCCTAACCCCGGGGCGGCTGAATTCACCCCTCCACTTT. Protein: CASLTPGRLNSPLHF. The gene calls are TRBV28 and TRBJ1-6; D may be TRBD1 (5 bases). CDR1 is MDHEN, CDR2 SYDVKM, per germline. The germline V and J ends were trimmed by 11 bases and 7 bases, with 21 bases remaining between them. This CDR3 is built from 15 residues.

The rearrangement joins TRBV2 to TRBJ1-1; a possible D gene is TRBD1 (5 bases). The CDR3 has 16 amino acids. V lost 7 bases and J lost 3, with 21 bases in between. CDR1 is SNHLY, CDR2 FYNNEI, per germline. Here the CDR3 reads CASNKGTALFDTEAFF. In DNA form, the CDR3 reads TGTGCCAGCAATAAGGGGACGGCGTTGTTTGACACTGAAGCTTTCTTT. The full variable domain, with the rest looked up from reference TRBV2 and TRBJ1-1, is EPEVTQTPSHQVTQMGQEVILRCVPISNHLYFYWYRQILGQKVEFLVSFYNNEISEKSEIFDDQFSVERPDGSNFTLKIRSTKLEDSAMYFCASNKGTALFDTEAFFGQGTRLTVV.

This clonotype appeared a few times. This chain connects TRBV12-3 or TRBV12-4 to TRBJ1-6, with unresolved D. The V and J ends lost 3 bases and 4 bases respectively, with 7 bases between them. CDR3 size: 14 residues. CDR3 nucleotides: TGTGCCAGCAGTTTGGTAGCTTATAATTCACCCCTCCACTTT. This sequence encodes CASSLVAYNSPLHF.

This clonotype was seen only a few times. J is TRBJ2-1 and V is TRBV7-2; no clear D gene. The CDR3 is 15 residues long. CDR1 is SGHTA and CDR2 is FQGNSA in the germline V gene. Trimming stripped 4 bases from V and 3 bases from J, with 13 bases between. The CDR3: CASSSLSIDYNEQFF. CDR3 coding DNA: TGTGCCAGCAGCTCACTGTCCATTGACTACAATGAGCAGTTCTTC.